The 13 T cell receptor beta chains listed next were all sequenced from one sample in a study. Treg sorting used a CD4+CD25+CD127-/low gate. TCRdb used MiXCR to reprocess the 5' RACE reads, holding one entry per CDR3 protein. The sample comprises 9,000 to 10,000 distinct CDR3 sequences, 12% to 15% of which are singletons, and roughly 3.3% rests with the top ten. Sequences were obtained from Tregs sorted from blood. The receptors stem from a female donor with breast cancer.

In its sample, this clonotype ranks as medium-sized. The chain is built from TRBV6-2 or TRBV6-3 and TRBJ1-2; TRBD1 matches at 10 bases. V gave up 6 bases and J gave up 3 bases; unmatched junction bases: 7. Germline-derived CDR1 and CDR2 are MNHEY and SVGEGT. This CDR3 is built from 15 residues. The CDR3 region has the DNA TGTGCCAGCAGGCCCTACGGGACAGGGGACTATGGCTACACCTTC. It translates to CASRPYGTGDYGYTF.

This clonotype is labeled as medium-sized (0.01 to 0.1%). The chain is built from TRBV7-2 and TRBJ1-3, with D unresolved. In germline, CDR1 is SGHTA, CDR2 FQGNSA. V was trimmed by 1 base and J by 3 bases, leaving 10 bases between them. There are 15 residues in the CDR3. The CDR3 DNA is TGTGCCAGCAGCTTAGAACCGGGGTTTGGAAACACCATATATTTT. It specifies CASSLEPGFGNTIYF.

This clonotype was seen a few times. This chain joins TRBV5-4 and TRBJ1-4; D remains ambiguous. V was shortened by 4 bases and J by 1 base, with 11 bases between the two germline ends. This CDR3 is built from 15 residues. Germline CDR1 is SGHNT and CDR2 is YYREEE (reference sequence). The CDR3 reads CASSRTGGTNEKLFF. The CDR3 DNA is TGTGCCAGCAGCCGCACGGGCGGAACTAATGAAAAACTGTTTTTT.

Note on this clonotype: At one boundary the junction diverges from the germline segment, which might be a read error. The V call is TRBV4-1, the J call TRBJ1-4, with D possibly matching TRBD1 (6 bases). Germline loops: CDR1 MGHRA, CDR2 YSYEKL. The CDR3 totals 19 residues. DNA for the CDR3: TGCGCCAGCAGCCAAGGGGTTTTGGGGGCTCAGCGTTCTAATGAAAAACTGTCTTTT. Its protein is CASSQGVLGAQRSNEKLSF.

A word on this clonotype: One junction end does not reproduce the germline sequence, and a read error may be involved. The rearrangement links TRBV5-1 to TRBJ2-2, with D possibly TRBD2 on 6 matching bases. The CDR3 contains 13 residues. In germline, CDR1 is SGHRS, CDR2 YFSETQ. The CDR3 protein is CASSPREGGALFF. Here the CDR3 DNA reads TGCGCCAGCAGCCCGCGGGAAGGCGGGGCGCTGTTTTTT.

This clonotype has at least ten counts. The chain recombines TRBV5-1 with TRBJ2-1; 8 bases are a match to TRBD1. CDR1 is SGHRS and CDR2 is YFSETQ in the germline V gene. V lost 5 bases to trimming and J lost 6 bases; unmatched junction nucleotides: 13. The CDR3 runs 16 residues. Here the CDR3 reads CASSGQGIQSINEQFF. The CDR3, as DNA: TGCGCCAGCAGTGGACAGGGTATCCAATCGATCAATGAGCAGTTCTTC.

Points on this clonotype: Since no conserved phenylalanine or tryptophan closes the CDR3, a read error is the likely cause. The CDR3: CASRKDFSGNTIYL. In nucleotides, the CDR3 is TGTGCCAGCAGGAAGGATTTCTCTGGAAACACCATATATCTT. The chain links TRBV6-1 to TRBJ1-3; no clear D. Germline V lookup: CDR1 MNHNS, CDR2 SASEGT. This CDR3 comprises 14 residues. Trimming pared 6 bases from V and 0 bases from J, leaving 9 bases between.

A note on this clonotype: A read error may explain this, as a much larger clone is one base away. CDR3 nucleotides: TGCGCCAGCAGCTGGGGAAGGACAGGGGGCGCGGAGAAGCGGTACTTC. Its protein is CASSWGRTGGAEKRYF. The chain uses TRBV5-1 and TRBJ2-7; 11 bases are a match to TRBD1. V lost 3 bases and J lost 12; bases outside the gene matches: 17. The CDR3 is 16 amino acids. Looked up from germline, CDR1 is SGHRS and CDR2 is YFSETQ.

This clonotype ranks as medium-sized. This rearrangement joins TRBV5-1 to TRBJ2-7; the D gene is possibly TRBD1 (6 bases). Germline CDR1 is SGHRS and CDR2 is YFSETQ. The CDR3 consists of 14 residues. The germline V and J ends were trimmed by 4 bases and 5 bases, with 16 bases remaining between them. CDR3 in DNA: TGCGCCAGCAGCCAAGACAGGTCTCAGGACGAGCAGTACTTC. It is translated as CASSQDRSQDEQYF.

In its sample, this clonotype ranks as medium-sized. V is TRBV4-1 and J is TRBJ2-3, with no clear D. Trimming removed 4 bases at V and 2 bases at J, with 16 bases between. CDR3 size: 16 residues. The germline CDR1 and CDR2 sequences are MGHRA and YSYEKL. Here the CDR3 reads CASSPIGRIPTDTQYF. The CDR3, as DNA: TGCGCCAGCAGCCCCATAGGACGGATACCCACAGATACGCAGTATTTT.

The rearrangement joins TRBV4-2 to TRBJ2-3, with 9 bases aligning to TRBD2. The CDR3 extends over 18 amino acids. Germline CDR1 LGHNA, CDR2 YNFKEQ. V was pared by 4 bases and J by 2 bases, with 13 bases of the junction left unmatched. DNA for the CDR3: TGTGCCAGCAGCCCTACGATTTGGCTAGCGGGATACACAGATACGCAGTATTTT. This translates into CASSPTIWLAGYTDTQYF.

By its share, this clonotype is medium-sized. The rearrangement links TRBV5-4 to TRBJ2-3; D remains ambiguous. The germline gives CDR1 SGHNT, CDR2 YYREEE (reference sequence). The CDR3 consists of 15 residues. With 0 bases removed from V and 1 base from J, the gap between germline ends came to 9 bases. The CDR3: CASSLVGRGTDTQYF. CDR3 sequence (DNA): TGTGCCAGCAGCTTGGTGGGAAGAGGCACAGATACGCAGTATTTT.

The V and J genes are TRBV5-6 and TRBJ2-2; D gene uncertain. Trimming took off 3 bases at V and 6 bases at J, with 12 bases between the two ends. CDR1 is SGHDT, CDR2 YYEEEE, per germline. The CDR3 sequence is 14 residues long. For the CDR3, the DNA is TGTGCCAGCAGCTCGGACGTCTCTGCCGGGGAGCTGTTTTTT. It encodes CASSSDVSAGELFF. Looking up the rest from reference TRBV5-6 and TRBJ2-2 gives the full variable domain: DAGVTQSPTHLIKTRGQQVTLRCSPKSGHDTVSWYQQALGQGPQFIFQYYEEEERQRGNFPDRFSGHQFPNYSSELNVNALLLGDSALYLCASSSDVSAGELFFGEGSRLTVL.